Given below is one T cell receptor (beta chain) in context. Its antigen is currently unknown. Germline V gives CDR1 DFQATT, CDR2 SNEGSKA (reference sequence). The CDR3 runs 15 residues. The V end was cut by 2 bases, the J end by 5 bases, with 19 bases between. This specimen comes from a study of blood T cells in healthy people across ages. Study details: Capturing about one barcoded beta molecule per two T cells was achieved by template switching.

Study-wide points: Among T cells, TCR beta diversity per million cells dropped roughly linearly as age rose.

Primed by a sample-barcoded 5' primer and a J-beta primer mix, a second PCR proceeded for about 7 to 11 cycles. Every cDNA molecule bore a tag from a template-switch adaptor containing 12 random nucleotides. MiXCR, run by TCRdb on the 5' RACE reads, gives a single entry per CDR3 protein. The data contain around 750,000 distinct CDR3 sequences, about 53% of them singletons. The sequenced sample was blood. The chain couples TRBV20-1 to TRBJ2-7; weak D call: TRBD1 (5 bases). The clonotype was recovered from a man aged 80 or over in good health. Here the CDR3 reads CSARRGMDVLNEQYF. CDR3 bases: TGCAGTGCTAGAAGGGGTATGGATGTCCTGAACGAGCAGTACTTC.